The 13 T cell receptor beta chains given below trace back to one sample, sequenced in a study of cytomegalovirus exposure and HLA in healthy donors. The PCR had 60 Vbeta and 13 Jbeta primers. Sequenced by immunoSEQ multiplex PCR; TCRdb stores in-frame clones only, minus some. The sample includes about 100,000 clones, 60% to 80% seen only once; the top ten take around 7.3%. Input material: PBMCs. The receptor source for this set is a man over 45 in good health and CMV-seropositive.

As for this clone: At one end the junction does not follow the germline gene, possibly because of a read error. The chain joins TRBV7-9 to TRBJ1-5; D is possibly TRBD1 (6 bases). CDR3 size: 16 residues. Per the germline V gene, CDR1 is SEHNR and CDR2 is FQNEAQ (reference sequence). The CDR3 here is CSSSLRTADSNQPQHF. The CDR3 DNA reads TGTTCCAGCAGCTTGCGGACAGCCGATAGCAATCAGCCCCAGCATTTT.

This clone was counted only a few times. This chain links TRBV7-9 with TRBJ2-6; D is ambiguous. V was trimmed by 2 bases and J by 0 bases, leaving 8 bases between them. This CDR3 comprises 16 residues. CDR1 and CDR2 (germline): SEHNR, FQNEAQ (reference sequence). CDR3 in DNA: TGTGCCAGCAGCTTACAACAGAGCTCTGGGGCCAACGTCCTGACTTTC. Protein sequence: CASSLQQSSGANVLTF.

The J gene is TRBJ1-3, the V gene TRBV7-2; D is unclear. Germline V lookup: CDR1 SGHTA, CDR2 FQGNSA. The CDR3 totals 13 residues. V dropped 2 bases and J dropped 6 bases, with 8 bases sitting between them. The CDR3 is CASSLSLVNTIYF. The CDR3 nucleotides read TGTGCCAGCAGCTTAAGCCTAGTAAACACCATATATTTT.

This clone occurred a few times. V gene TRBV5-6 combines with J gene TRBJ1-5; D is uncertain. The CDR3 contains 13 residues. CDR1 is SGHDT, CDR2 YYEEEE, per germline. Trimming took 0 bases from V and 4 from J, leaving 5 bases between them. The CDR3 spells CASSLGPNQPQHF. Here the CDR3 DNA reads TGTGCCAGCAGCTTGGGTCCGAATCAGCCCCAGCATTTT. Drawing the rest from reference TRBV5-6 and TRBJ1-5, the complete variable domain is DAGVTQSPTHLIKTRGQQVTLRCSPKSGHDTVSWYQQALGQGPQFIFQYYEEEERQRGNFPDRFSGHQFPNYSSELNVNALLLGDSALYLCASSLGPNQPQHFGDGTRLSIL.

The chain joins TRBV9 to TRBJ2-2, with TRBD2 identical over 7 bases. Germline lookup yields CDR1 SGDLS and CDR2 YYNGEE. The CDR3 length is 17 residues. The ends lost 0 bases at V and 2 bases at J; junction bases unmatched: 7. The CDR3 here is CASSVEMKAGNTGELFF. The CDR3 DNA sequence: TGTGCCAGCAGCGTAGAAATGAAAGCGGGAAACACCGGGGAGCTGTTTTTT.

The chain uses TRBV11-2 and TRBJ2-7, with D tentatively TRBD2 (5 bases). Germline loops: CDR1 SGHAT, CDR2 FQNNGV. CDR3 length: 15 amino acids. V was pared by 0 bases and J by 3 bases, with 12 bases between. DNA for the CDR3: TGTGCCAGCAGCTTAGATCGGGAAAGGGTCTACGAGCAGTACTTC. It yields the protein CASSLDRERVYEQYF.

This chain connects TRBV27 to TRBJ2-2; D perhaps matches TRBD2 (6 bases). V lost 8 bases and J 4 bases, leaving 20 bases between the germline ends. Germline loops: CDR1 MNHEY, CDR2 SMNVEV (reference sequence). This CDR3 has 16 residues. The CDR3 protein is CASYPLRVRGTGELFF. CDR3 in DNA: TGTGCCAGCTACCCCCTCCGGGTGCGGGGCACCGGGGAGCTGTTTTTT.

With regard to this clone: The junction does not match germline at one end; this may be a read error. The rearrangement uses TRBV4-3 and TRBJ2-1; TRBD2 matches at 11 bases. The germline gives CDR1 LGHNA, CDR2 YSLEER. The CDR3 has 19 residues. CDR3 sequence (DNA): TGCGTCAGCAGCCAAGATACAGAACAGGGACTAGCGGAATACAATGAGCAGTTCTTC. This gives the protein CVSSQDTEQGLAEYNEQFF.

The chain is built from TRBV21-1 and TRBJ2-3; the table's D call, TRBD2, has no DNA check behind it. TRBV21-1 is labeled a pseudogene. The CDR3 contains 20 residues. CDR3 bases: TGTGCCAGCAGCATTACGGGTGGAGGACTAGCGGTCCCTAGCACAGATACGCAGTATTTT. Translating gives CASSITGGGLAVPSTDTQYF.

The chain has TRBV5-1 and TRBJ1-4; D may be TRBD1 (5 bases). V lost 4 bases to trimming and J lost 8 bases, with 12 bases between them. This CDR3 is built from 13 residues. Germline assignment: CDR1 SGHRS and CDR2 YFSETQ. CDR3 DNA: TGCGCCAGCAGCAGGGGCGCTGGGGAAAAACTGTTTTTT. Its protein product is CASSRGAGEKLFF.

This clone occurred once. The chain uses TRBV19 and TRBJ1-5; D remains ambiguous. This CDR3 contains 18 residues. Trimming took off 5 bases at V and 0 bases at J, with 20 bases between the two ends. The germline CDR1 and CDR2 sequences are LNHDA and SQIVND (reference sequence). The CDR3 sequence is CASSPRRHGGNSNQPQHF. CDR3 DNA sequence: TGTGCCAGTAGTCCCCGAAGACATGGCGGGAATAGCAATCAGCCCCAGCATTTT. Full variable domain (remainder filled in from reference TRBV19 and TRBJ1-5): DGGITQSPKYLFRKEGQNVTLSCEQNLNHDAMYWYRQDPGQGLRLIYYSQIVNDFQKGDIAEGYSVSREKKESFPLTVTSAQKNPTAFYLCASSPRRHGGNSNQPQHFGDGTRLSIL.

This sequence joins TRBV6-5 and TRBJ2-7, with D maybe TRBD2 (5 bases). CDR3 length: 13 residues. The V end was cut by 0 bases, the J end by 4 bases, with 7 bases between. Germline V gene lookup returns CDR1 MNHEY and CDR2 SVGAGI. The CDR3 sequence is CASSYSRVYEQYF. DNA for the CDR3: TGTGCCAGCAGTTACTCGCGGGTATACGAGCAGTACTTC.

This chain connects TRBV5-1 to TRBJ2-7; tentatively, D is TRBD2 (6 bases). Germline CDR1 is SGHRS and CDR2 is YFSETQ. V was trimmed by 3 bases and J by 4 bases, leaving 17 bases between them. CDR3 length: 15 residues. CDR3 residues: CASSWITGGKYEQYF. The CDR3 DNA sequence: TGCGCCAGCAGCTGGATCACCGGGGGAAAATACGAGCAGTACTTC.